This TCR beta chain is from a study of radiation and T cells in renal cell carcinoma. TCRdb's table, derived via immunoSEQ multiplex PCR, lists solely in-frame clones and lacks some. The repertoire consists of over 120,000 clones, with around 88% occurring once and the leading ten covering 15% to 20%. Time point reported: blood 4 weeks post-SBRT, at nephrectomy. Sample treatment: 15 Gy SBRT to primary tumor, nephrectomy 4 weeks later. Deletions cut 1 base from V and 7 bases from J, with 13 bases between. Germline lookup yields CDR1 SGHTA and CDR2 FQGNSA. The CDR3 runs 14 residues. The receptor was derived from a woman aged 45-65 years with renal cell carcinoma. The chain links TRBV7-2 to TRBJ1-1; D unclear. The sample was blood, taken from a patient whose treatment included radiotherapy and nephrectomy. Here the CDR3 DNA reads TGTGCCAGCAGCTTAGTCGAGGGCGGCTTTGAAGCTTTCTTT. Translation gives CASSLVEGGFEAFF.